This T cell receptor (beta chain) was documented in a study of memory CD4+ T cells and cytomegalovirus serostatus. As to this clone: Its antigen remains unknown.

This CDR3 spans 16 amino acids. Trimming took 5 bases from V and 3 from J; bases not matched to a gene: 13. Germline CDR1 is SQVTM and CDR2 is ANQGSEA. Study conclusions and caveats: Suggested: most of the CMV-linked TCR signature lies in CD4+ memory cells. CD4+ memory repertoires contained about two fifths of the roughly 160 reported CMV TCRbeta sequences. CMV serostatus prediction reached median AUC approximately 0.95, or 0.91 with US-trained model.

Single viable CD3+CD4+CD8-CD45RO+ cells were sorted as the memory CD4+ T cells. Donors' CMV status reflects serum IgG against pp150, pp28, p38, p52. Clones were sequenced by immunoSEQ multiplex PCR, and TCRdb holds only the in-frame ones, with some missing. The profile shows approximately 74,000 clones, about 78% of them singletons. Source material: memory CD4+ T cells from blood. This sequence was found in an adult in good health and CMV-seropositive. The chain couples TRBV29-1 to TRBJ2-7, with 10 bases matching TRBD2. The CDR3 spells CSVRAASGGTGYEQYF. The DNA for the CDR3 is TGCAGCGTTCGGGCGGCTAGCGGGGGTACGGGCTACGAGCAGTACTTC.